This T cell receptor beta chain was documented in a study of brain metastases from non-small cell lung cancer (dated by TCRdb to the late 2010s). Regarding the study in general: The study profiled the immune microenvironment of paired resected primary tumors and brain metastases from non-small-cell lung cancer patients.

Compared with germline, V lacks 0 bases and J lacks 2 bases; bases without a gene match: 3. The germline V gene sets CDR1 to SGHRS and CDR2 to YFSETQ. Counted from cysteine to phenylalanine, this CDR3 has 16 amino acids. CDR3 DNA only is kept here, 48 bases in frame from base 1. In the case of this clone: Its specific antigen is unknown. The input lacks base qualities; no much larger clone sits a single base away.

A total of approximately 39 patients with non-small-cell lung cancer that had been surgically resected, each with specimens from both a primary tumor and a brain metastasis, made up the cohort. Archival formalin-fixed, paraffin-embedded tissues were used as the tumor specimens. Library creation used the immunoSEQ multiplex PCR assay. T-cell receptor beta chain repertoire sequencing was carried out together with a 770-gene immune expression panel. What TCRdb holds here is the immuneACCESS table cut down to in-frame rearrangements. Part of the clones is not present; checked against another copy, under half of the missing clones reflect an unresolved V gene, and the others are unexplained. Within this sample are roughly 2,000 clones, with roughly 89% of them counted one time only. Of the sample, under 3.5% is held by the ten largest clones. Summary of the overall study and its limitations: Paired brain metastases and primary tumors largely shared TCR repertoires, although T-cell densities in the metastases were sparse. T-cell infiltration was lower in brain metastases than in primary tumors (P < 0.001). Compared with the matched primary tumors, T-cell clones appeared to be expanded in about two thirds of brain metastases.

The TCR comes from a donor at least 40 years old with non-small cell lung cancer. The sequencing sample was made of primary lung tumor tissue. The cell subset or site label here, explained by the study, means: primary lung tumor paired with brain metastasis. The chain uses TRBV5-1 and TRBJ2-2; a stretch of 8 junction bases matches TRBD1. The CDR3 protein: CASSLGDRFNTGELFF. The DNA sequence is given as TGCGCCAGCAGCTTGGGGGACAGGTTTAACACCGGGGAGCTGTTTTTT. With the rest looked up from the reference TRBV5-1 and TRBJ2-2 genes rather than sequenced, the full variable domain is KAGVTQTPRYLIKTRGQQVTLSCSPISGHRSVSWYQQTPGQGLQFLFEYFSETQRNKGNFPGRFSGRQFSNSRSEMNVSTLELGDSALYLCASSLGDRFNTGELFFGEGSRLTVL.